This entry describes one T cell receptor beta chain. These data are taken from a study of CD8 T cells in Susac syndrome. In the study overall: Patients with Susac syndrome were therapy-naive, taking corticosteroids, with some also receiving intravenous immunoglobulin, or taking intravenous immunoglobulin alone at the time their blood was drawn.

The patients with Susac syndrome satisfied recently defined diagnostic criteria for either definite or probable disease. The CDR3 is made up of 16 amino acids. V gave up 4 bases and J gave up 3 bases; unmatched junction bases: 6. The germline CDR1 and CDR2 sequences are MGHRA and YSYEKL. When the RNA was reverse transcribed, random hexamers were used with an input of roughly 0.45 to 1 ug. Amplification of the TCR beta CDR3 was carried out by immunoSEQ multiplex PCR, which spanned a total of 54 Vbeta and 13 Jbeta segments. One entry per CDR3 protein results from TCRdb running MiXCR on the immunoSEQ multiplex PCR reads. This sample has 150,000 or so distinct CDR3 sequences; approximately 95% occur once, and the top ten carry approximately 0.13%.

The chain carries TRBV4-1 and TRBJ2-1; 10 bases agree with TRBD2. The sequence was obtained from a human donor with Susac syndrome. Sequenced sample: CD4+ T cells from PBMCs. CDR3 DNA: TGCGCCAGCAGCCCGCAGCGGGGGGGCCTCTACAATGAGCAGTTCTTC. This translates into CASSPQRGGLYNEQFF.